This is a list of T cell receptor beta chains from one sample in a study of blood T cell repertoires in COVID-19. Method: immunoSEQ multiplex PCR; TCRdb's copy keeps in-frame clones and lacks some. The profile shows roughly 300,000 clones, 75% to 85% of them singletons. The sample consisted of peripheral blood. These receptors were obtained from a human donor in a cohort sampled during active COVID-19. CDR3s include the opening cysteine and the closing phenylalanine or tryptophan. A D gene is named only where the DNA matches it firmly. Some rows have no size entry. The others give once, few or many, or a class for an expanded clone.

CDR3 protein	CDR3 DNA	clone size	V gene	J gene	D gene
CASSQTRTRLSYEQYF	TGTGCCAGCAGTCAAACACGGACACGTCTCTCCTACGAGCAGTACTTC	few	TRBV27	TRBJ2-7	.
CASSVQTRQGEEQYF	TGTGCCAGCAGCGTGCAAACCCGACAGGGTGAAGAGCAGTACTTC	.	TRBV9	TRBJ2-7	TRBD1
CASSIAGARVDTEAFF	TGTGCCAGTAGTATCGCAGGGGCGCGGGTGGACACTGAAGCTTTCTTT	.	TRBV19	TRBJ1-1	.
CASSLNGGGTTGELFF	TGTGCCAGCAGCTTAAATGGTGGGGGGACCACCGGGGAGCTGTTTTTT	.	TRBV7-3	TRBJ2-2	.
CASSQEDRGTGGLANEKLFF	TGTGCCAGCAGCCAAGAGGACCGTGGGACAGGGGGCTTGGCTAATGAAAAACTGTTTTTT	.	TRBV4-2	TRBJ1-4	TRBD1
CASSEAGQGSSPLHF	TGTGCCAGCAGTGAAGCGGGACAGGGGTCTTCACCCCTCCACTTT	.	TRBV6-1	TRBJ1-6	TRBD1
CASRPRDRAVGYTF	TGTGCCAGCAGGCCCCGGGACAGGGCGGTCGGCTACACCTTC	few	TRBV2	TRBJ1-2	TRBD1
CASSQGGTEAFF	TGTGCCAGCAGCCAAGGAGGCACTGAAGCTTTCTTT	.	TRBV11-2	TRBJ1-1	.
CASSRDRNYNSPLHF	TGTGCCAGCAGCCGGGACAGGAATTATAATTCACCCCTCCACTTT	.	TRBV7-3	TRBJ1-6	TRBD1
CASSQEDRTISFNYGYTF	TGCGCCAGCAGCCAGGAGGACAGGACCATTTCATTTAACTATGGCTACACCTTC	.	TRBV4-1	TRBJ1-2	TRBD1
CASSLVADTIYF	TGTGCCAGCAGTTTAGTGGCTGACACCATATATTTT	.	TRBV12-3/TRBV12-4	TRBJ1-3	.
CASSLTGLGDNEQFF	TGTGCCAGCAGCTTGACAGGGTTGGGAGACAATGAGCAGTTCTTC	.	TRBV7-9	TRBJ2-1	TRBD1
CASSYHRGPLQETQYF	TGTGCCAGCAGTTATCACAGGGGCCCCCTCCAAGAGACCCAGTACTTC	.	TRBV11-1	TRBJ2-5	TRBD1
CATSETGAGDTDTQYF	TGTGCCACCAGCGAGACCGGAGCGGGGGACACAGATACGCAGTATTTT	.	TRBV15	TRBJ2-3	TRBD2
CSVEARRLAGGDTQYF	TGCAGCGTTGAAGCCCGGCGCCTAGCGGGGGGGGATACGCAGTATTTT	.	TRBV29-1	TRBJ2-3	TRBD2
CASSLDSTSRGETQYF	TGTGCCAGCAGCTTAGATTCGACTAGCCGAGGAGAGACCCAGTACTTC	.	TRBV7-2	TRBJ2-5	TRBD2
CASSQWGGAREQYF	TGTGCCAGCAGCCAGTGGGGGGGGGCCCGCGAGCAGTACTTC	.	TRBV6-2/TRBV6-3	TRBJ2-7	.
CATSVAGNYNEQFF	TGTGCCACCAGCGTAGCGGGAAACTACAATGAGCAGTTCTTC	few	TRBV15	TRBJ2-1	TRBD2
CASSSGTGESFF	TGTGCCAGCAGCTCCGGGACAGGGGAGTCTTTCTTT	once	TRBV3-1/TRBV3-2	TRBJ1-1	TRBD1
CASSPEDRMNTEAFF	TGTGCCAGCAGTCCCGAAGACAGAATGAACACTGAAGCTTTCTTT	.	TRBV6-5	TRBJ1-1	.
CASSIDSLQKLFF	TGTGCCAGCAGCATTGACAGCTTACAAAAACTGTTTTTT	.	TRBV7-9	TRBJ1-4	.
CASSSPGGNGYTF	TGTGCCAGCAGCTCGCCAGGGGGAAATGGCTACACCTTC	.	TRBV5-4	TRBJ1-2	TRBD1
CASSQQTAKGEKLFF	TGTGCCAGCAGCCAGCAGACAGCCAAGGGTGAAAAACTGTTTTTT	.	TRBV7-9	TRBJ1-4	.
CASRLGQRNTIYF	TGTGCCAGCAGGCTGGGACAGAGAAACACCATATATTTT	.	TRBV12-3/TRBV12-4	TRBJ1-3	TRBD1
CASSLYRASNQPQHF	TGTGCCAGCAGCTTATACAGGGCTAGCAATCAGCCCCAGCATTTT	.	TRBV7-8	TRBJ1-5	.
CASNGQGAMNNSPLHF	TGTGCCAGCAACGGACAGGGGGCGATGAATAATTCACCCCTCCACTTT	.	TRBV2	TRBJ1-6	TRBD1
CAINGGGYGYTF	TGTGCCATCAATGGGGGGGGCTATGGCTACACCTTC	.	TRBV10-3	TRBJ1-2	.
CAGGTKMVTEAFF	TGTGCCGGCGGAACGAAGATGGTTACTGAAGCTTTCTTT	.	TRBV6-5	TRBJ1-1	.
CASSVTSGGLGGTGELFF	TGTGCCAGCAGCGTAACTAGCGGGGGGCTAGGCGGCACCGGGGAGCTGTTTTTT	.	TRBV9	TRBJ2-2	TRBD2
CARTQTVNTGELFF	TGTGCCAGGACACAGACGGTGAACACCGGGGAGCTGTTTTTT	.	TRBV2	TRBJ2-2	.
CASSLSGGPDEQFF	TGTGCCAGCAGCTTATCCGGGGGGCCTGATGAGCAGTTCTTC	.	TRBV11-2	TRBJ2-1	.
CASSISGDHSGNTIYF	TGTGCCAGTAGTATCTCGGGAGACCACTCTGGAAACACCATATATTTT	.	TRBV19	TRBJ1-3	.
CSAGTGARGEKLFF	TGCAGCGCCGGGACAGGGGCACGGGGTGAAAAACTGTTTTTT	.	TRBV29-1	TRBJ1-4	TRBD1
CASSLDRTYSYEQYF	TGTGCCAGCAGTCTAGACAGGACATACTCCTACGAGCAGTACTTC	.	TRBV2	TRBJ2-7	.
CASSLSQGANTGELFF	TGTGCCAGCTCACTAAGCCAGGGGGCGAACACCGGGGAGCTGTTTTTT	.	TRBV18	TRBJ2-2	TRBD1
CASSFQTGYGYTF	TGTGCCAGCAGTTTCCAGACAGGGTATGGCTACACCTTC	.	TRBV6-5	TRBJ1-2	TRBD1
CASSKRQGRSTDTQYF	TGCGCCAGCAGCAAAAGACAGGGACGGAGCACAGATACGCAGTATTTT	.	TRBV5-1	TRBJ2-3	TRBD1
CAWSLTRDSLNYGYTF	TGTGCCTGGAGTCTCACCAGGGACAGCCTTAACTATGGCTACACCTTC	few	TRBV30	TRBJ1-2	TRBD1
CASSPWAWQGASGGELFF	TGTGCCAGCAGCCCCTGGGCTTGGCAGGGGGCTTCTGGCGGGGAGCTGTTTTTT	.	TRBV7-3	TRBJ2-2	TRBD1
CASSPGEMGQVDTEAFF	TGTGCCAGCAGCCCAGGCGAAATGGGACAGGTAGACACTGAAGCTTTCTTT	.	TRBV4-2	TRBJ1-1	TRBD1
CAISDSGETEAFF	TGTGCCATCAGTGACTCAGGGGAAACTGAAGCTTTCTTT	.	TRBV10-3	TRBJ1-1	.
CASSPTDYFGTIYF	TGTGCCAGCAGCCCCACCGACTATTTTGGCACCATATATTTT	.	TRBV5-5	TRBJ1-3	.
CASSERGAIAKNIQYF	TGTGCCAGCAGCGAGCGGGGGGCAATAGCCAAAAACATTCAGTACTTC	.	TRBV2	TRBJ2-4	TRBD2
CASSGDSRSYNEQFF	TGTGCCAGCAGCGGGGACTCACGCTCCTACAATGAGCAGTTCTTC	.	TRBV6-5	TRBJ2-1	.
CASSQLDLSDTQYF	TGTGCCAGCAGCCAACTCGACTTATCAGATACGCAGTATTTT	.	TRBV14	TRBJ2-3	.
CAWSPIRTSNSGNTIYF	TGTGCCTGGAGCCCTATACGGACAAGCAACTCTGGAAACACCATATATTTT	.	TRBV30	TRBJ1-3	.
CASSVGTSGGNTIYF	TGTGCCAGCAGCGTAGGTACCAGCGGGGGAAACACCATATATTTT	.	TRBV9	TRBJ1-3	.
CASSYSLLVGPQHF	TGTGCCAGCAGTTACTCTCTATTAGTTGGGCCCCAGCATTTT	.	TRBV6-5	TRBJ1-5	.
CASSLGGRYNTEAFF	TGTGCCAGCAGCTTAGGGGGGAGGTATAACACTGAAGCTTTCTTT	.	TRBV7-8	TRBJ1-1	.
CASSSPEREFTDTQYF	TGTGCCAGCAGCTCTCCGGAGAGGGAATTCACAGATACGCAGTATTTT	.	TRBV7-9	TRBJ2-3	.
CASSRDPLLTLAKNIQYF	TGTGCCAGCAGCCGAGACCCGCTTCTAACTTTAGCCAAAAACATTCAGTACTTC	.	TRBV3-1/TRBV3-2	TRBJ2-4	.
CASSPQGAGANVLTF	TGTGCCAGCAGCCCTCAGGGGGCCGGGGCCAACGTCCTGACTTTC	.	TRBV7-3	TRBJ2-6	TRBD1
CASSGRGDRGIPNQPQHF	TGTGCCAGTAGTGGGCGGGGGGACAGGGGGATACCAAATCAGCCCCAGCATTTT	.	TRBV19	TRBJ1-5	TRBD1
CASTPGGGRADTQYF	TGCGCCAGCACCCCCGGCGGTGGCCGGGCAGATACGCAGTATTTT	.	TRBV10-1	TRBJ2-3	.
CASSLVGTGGIKKLFF	TGCGCCAGCAGCTTGGTCGGGACAGGGGGCATTAAAAAACTGTTTTTT	.	TRBV5-1	TRBJ1-4	TRBD1
CASSLETGFLRTLTEAFF	TGTGCCAGCAGCTTGGAGACAGGGTTTCTTCGAACACTTACTGAAGCTTTCTTT	few	TRBV7-2	TRBJ1-1	TRBD1
CASSRDRGFYGYTF	TGTGCCAGCAGTCGGGACAGGGGATTTTATGGCTACACCTTC	few	TRBV27	TRBJ1-2	TRBD1
CASSLGLRRQGLSYEQYF	TGTGCCAGCAGCTTAGGGTTAAGAAGACAGGGGCTCTCCTACGAGCAGTACTTC	.	TRBV7-6	TRBJ2-7	TRBD1